One sample yielded the 20 T cell receptor beta chains listed below, sequenced in a study of shared clonotypes between healthy human individuals. Sequenced by immunoSEQ multiplex PCR; TCRdb stores in-frame clones only, minus some. The sample contains about 2 million clones, 85% to 95% of which appear only once. The sample was naive CD4+ T cells sorted from blood. Subset denoted: CD45RA+ positively selected. The receptors stem from a man aged 18 to 30 in good health.

This chain links TRBV6-5 with TRBJ1-3; 7 bases align to TRBD1. CDR3 size: 14 residues. Trimming took 4 bases from V and 2 from J; bases not matched to a gene: 2. The germline CDR1 and CDR2 sequences are MNHEY and SVGAGI. The CDR3 loop reads CASSSTGTGNTIYF. The CDR3 coding sequence is TGTGCCAGCAGTTCGACAGGGACTGGAAACACCATATATTTT.

The J gene is TRBJ2-2, the V gene TRBV7-8; possible D gene TRBD2, 6 bases. Per germline, CDR1 SGHVS and CDR2 FQNEAQ. Deletions cut 4 bases from V and 1 base from J, with 7 bases between. The CDR3 sequence is 14 residues long. The CDR3 nucleotides are TGTGCCAGCAGCTCGGAGGGGAACACCGGGGAGCTGTTTTTT. It is translated as CASSSEGNTGELFF. Filled out from reference TRBV7-8 and TRBJ2-2, the complete variable domain reads GAGVSQSPRYKVAKRGQDVALRCDPISGHVSLFWYQQALGQGPEFLTYFQNEAQLDKSGLPSDRFFAERPEGSVSTLKIQRTQQEDSAVYLCASSSEGNTGELFFGEGSRLTVL.

The chain combines TRBV28 with TRBJ2-5; TRBD1 aligns across 9 bases. CDR3 length: 16 residues. The germline gives CDR1 MDHEN, CDR2 SYDVKM. J gave up 1 base and V 5 bases, and 8 bases lay outside the gene matches. The CDR3 DNA reads TGTGCCAGCAGTAGCACCGGGACAGGGCTCCAAGAGACCCAGTACTTC. Its translation is CASSSTGTGLQETQYF.

For this clone: Other DNA sequences in the sample encode the same CDR3. The chain has TRBV6-1 and TRBJ2-1; D is unresolved. Trimming pared 2 bases from V and 6 bases from J, leaving 5 bases between. The CDR3 is 12 residues long. Germline CDR1 reads MNHNS; CDR2 reads SASEGT. The CDR3 region has the DNA TGTGCCAGCAGTGAACGAGGCAATGAGCAGTTCTTC. Residues: CASSERGNEQFF.

This chain connects TRBV2 to TRBJ2-2, with D uncertain. In germline, CDR1 is SNHLY, CDR2 FYNNEI. This CDR3 region has 14 residues. V was clipped by 8 bases and J by 4 bases, with 14 bases between them. The CDR3 loop is CASGRRDGTGELFF. CDR3 bases: TGTGCCAGCGGGCGAAGGGATGGCACCGGGGAGCTGTTTTTT.

The chain carries TRBV18 and TRBJ2-5; D is unclear. This CDR3 region has 12 residues. Looked up from germline, CDR1 is KGHSH and CDR2 is LQKENI. V lost 6 bases and J 5 bases, leaving 10 bases between the germline ends. The CDR3: CASSTTVETQYF. The CDR3 region has the DNA TGTGCCAGCTCGACCACAGTGGAGACCCAGTACTTC.

The chain links TRBV28 to TRBJ2-7; D may be TRBD1 (7 bases). The length of the CDR3 is 14 residues. V was shortened by 4 bases and J by 5 bases, with 15 bases between the two germline ends. Germline CDR1 MDHEN, CDR2 SYDVKM. The CDR3 region has the DNA TGTGCCAGCAGTTCGACGCAGGGGGAGGACGAGCAGTACTTC. Protein sequence: CASSSTQGEDEQYF.

The rearrangement joins TRBV30 to TRBJ2-5; weak D call: TRBD1 (6 bases). V lost 0 bases to trimming and J lost 5 bases, with 22 bases between them. Germline V lookup: CDR1 GTSNPN, CDR2 SVGIG (reference sequence). The CDR3 totals 17 residues. In nucleotides, the CDR3 is TGTGCCTGGAGTGTCCTCCTAACAGGGTTTGGTACGGAGACCCAGTACTTC. It specifies CAWSVLLTGFGTETQYF.

This clone was counted a single time. In nucleotides, the CDR3 is TGTGCCAGCAGCTTATCCGCGGTACAAGAGACCCAGTACTTC. This encodes CASSLSAVQETQYF. This chain joins TRBV7-6 and TRBJ2-5; D is ambiguous. The CDR3 sequence is 14 residues long. V dropped 2 bases and J dropped 2 bases, with 9 bases sitting between them. The germline V gene encodes CDR1 SGHVS and CDR2 FNYEAQ.

V and J are TRBV21-1 and TRBJ1-1. TRBV21-1 is termed a pseudogene. The CDR3 has 14 residues. The CDR3 DNA is TGTGCCAGCGGTAGGCGAGCGTTGAACACTGAAGCTTTCTTT. This codes for CASGRRALNTEAFF.

The rearrangement uses TRBV4-2 and TRBJ2-2, with TRBD2 matching over 13 bases. The CDR3 sequence is 16 residues long. V gave up 1 base and J gave up 7 bases; unmatched junction bases: 3. The V gene's germline CDR1 is LGHNA and CDR2 YNFKEQ. The CDR3 reads CASSQGLAGGNGELFF. As DNA, the CDR3 is TGTGCCAGCAGCCAAGGACTAGCGGGGGGTAACGGGGAGCTGTTTTTT.

This chain joins TRBV10-2 and TRBJ1-5; D is unclear. The germline CDR1 and CDR2 sequences are WSHSY and SAAADI. The CDR3 is 13 amino acids. V was shortened by 7 bases and J by 4 bases, with 11 bases between the two germline ends. DNA for the CDR3: TGCGCCAGCACCTCACAAGGGAATCAGCCCCAGCATTTT. Translating it yields CASTSQGNQPQHF.

The chain joins TRBV9 to TRBJ2-2; 7 nucleotides line up with TRBD2. The CDR3 spans 18 residues. The junction had 12 bases not matched to a gene; V was cut back by 0 bases and J by 4 bases. The germline gives CDR1 SGDLS, CDR2 YYNGEE. The CDR3 reads CASSVGVAGTKTTGELFF. The CDR3 nucleotides are TGTGCCAGCAGCGTAGGTGTAGCGGGTACCAAAACCACCGGGGAGCTGTTTTTT.

J is TRBJ2-2 and V is TRBV6-1; TRBD2 agrees at 12 bases. CDR3 size: 15 residues. Unmatched junction bases numbered 1, after V lost 3 bases and J lost 5 bases. Per germline, CDR1 MNHNS and CDR2 SASEGT. In DNA, the CDR3 is TGTGCCAGCAGTGATGGACTAGCGGGAACCGGGGAGCTGTTTTTT. It is translated as CASSDGLAGTGELFF.

The V and J genes are TRBV5-4 and TRBJ2-1, with unresolved D. Germline V gene data show CDR1 as SGHNT and CDR2 as YYREEE (reference sequence). With 0 bases removed from V and 3 bases from J, the gap between germline ends came to 13 bases. The CDR3 length is 16 residues. CDR3: CASSLEVVADYNEQFF. The CDR3 coding sequence is TGTGCCAGCAGCTTGGAAGTAGTCGCTGACTACAATGAGCAGTTCTTC.

The CDR3 is CASRTSGDVFYTREYF. Written as DNA, the CDR3 is TGTGCCAGCAGGACTAGCGGGGACGTATTTTATACGAGGGAGTACTTC. This chain uses TRBV2 with TRBJ2-7, with 11 bases matching TRBD2. The germline V gene has CDR1 SNHLY and CDR2 FYNNEI. The length of the CDR3 is 16 residues. With 6 bases clipped from V and 11 bases from J, the junction kept 18 bases outside the gene matches.

The chain links TRBV4-1 to TRBJ1-2, with D unresolved. Germline CDR1 MGHRA, CDR2 YSYEKL. This CDR3 is 14 amino acids long. The germline V and J ends were trimmed by 2 bases and 8 bases, with 15 bases remaining between them. CDR3 nucleotide sequence: TGCGCCAGCAGCCAACGTTCCGTGGGGAAAGGCTACACCTTC. This codes for CASSQRSVGKGYTF.

The chain joins TRBV5-1 to TRBJ1-2, with 7 bases identical to TRBD1. The CDR3 contains 15 residues. The germline V gene has CDR1 SGHRS and CDR2 YFSETQ. Germline trimming cut 2 bases from V and 4 bases from J; bases unmatched to any gene: 8. The chain's CDR3 is CASSFTGEVSYGYTF. In DNA form, the CDR3 reads TGCGCCAGCAGCTTCACAGGGGAGGTGAGCTATGGCTACACCTTC.

CDR3 in amino acids: CASSLGRLAEAYNEQFF. The CDR3 coding sequence is TGTGCCAGCAGCTTAGGTCGGCTAGCGGAGGCCTACAATGAGCAGTTCTTC. The chain carries TRBV11-3 and TRBJ2-1, with 7 bases that match TRBD2. J gave up 2 bases and V 1 base, and 8 bases lay outside the gene matches. Germline loops: CDR1 SGHNT, CDR2 YENEEA. This CDR3 has 17 amino acids.

The chain links TRBV27 to TRBJ1-5; 10 nucleotides match TRBD1. CDR1 and CDR2 (germline): MNHEY, SMNVEV (reference sequence). J gave up 6 bases and V 5 bases, and 13 bases lay outside the gene matches. The CDR3 extends over 17 amino acids. The CDR3 coding sequence is TGTGCCAGCAGTCAACGGACAGGGGGGGCCCTAGGTCAGCCCCAGCATTTT. This encodes CASSQRTGGALGQPQHF.